This T cell receptor (beta chain) was profiled in a study of blood T cell repertoires in COVID-19. Across the whole study: COVID-19 samples collected from the United States, Italy and Spain covered acute and convalescent phases. T cells, B-cell-depleted T cells, or PBMCs supplied cDNA or gDNA.

Original handling: Reference gene primer amplification gave nucleated cell count estimates. Repertoires were generated with immunoSEQ multiplex PCR, while TCRdb's copy carries only in-frame clones and drops some. V and J calls and clone size come straight from that table; D and trimming were deduced from the DNA. The sample shows approximately 250,000 clones, roughly 83% of them seen only once. The sequence derives from a man in his fifties or sixties who had recovered from COVID-19. Sequenced material: peripheral blood.

The CDR3 DNA follows: TGTGCCAGCAGCTTGTCTGGGGGGACTGAAGCTTTCTTT. Its protein is CASSLSGGTEAFF. J is TRBJ1-1 and V is TRBV5-6, with D tentatively TRBD1 (5 bases). Germline V CDR1 and CDR2: SGHDT, YYEEEE. The length of the CDR3 is 13 residues. V was clipped by 1 base and J by 5 bases, with 9 bases between them.